These 25 T cell receptor beta chains were sequenced from one sample in a study of CD8+ T cells in alopecia areata. Sorting relied on CD4, CD8alpha, NKG2D, NKG2ACE and other markers applied to pooled cutaneous lymph node cells. As the sequencing template, cDNA was produced by extracting RNA and reverse transcribing it. Profiling relied on immunoSEQ multiplex PCR, and the TCRdb table lists in-frame clones only, not all of them. There are approximately 300,000 clones in the sample, none observed a single time. Sequenced: CD4+ T cells sorted from a lymph node. These receptors all come from a C3H/HeJ mouse with alopecia areata. The MHC haplotype of the strain is H2-k.

There are a few counts of this clone. All gene names here are mouse names. From the germline J gene comes the end of the CDR3, since the read stops 4 residues before it. The chain is built from TRBV13-1 and TRBJ2-5, with 9 bases lining up with TRBD2. V was pared by 2 bases and J by 0 bases, with 4 bases of the junction left unmatched. This CDR3 spans 16 amino acids. Germline V gives CDR1 NSHNY, CDR2 SYGAGN. The CDR3 bases that were read are TGTGCCAGCAGTGACGGGACTGGGTTTAACCAAGAC. Its translation: CASSDGTGFNQD. The CDR3 reads in full as CASSDGTGFNQDTQYF.

Turning to this clone: Gene names follow the mouse nomenclature. The read gets to within 4 residues of the CDR3 end, and the germline J gene fills in the rest. This chain uses TRBV5 with TRBJ2-5; 12 nucleotides line up with TRBD2. The CDR3 runs to 18 residues. V lost 0 bases, J lost 3 bases, and 7 bases stayed unmatched. The germline CDR1 and CDR2 sequences are LGHNA and YNLKQL (reference sequence). CDR3 region: CASSQEVGLGGRQDTQYF. The DNA read from the CDR3 is TGTGCCAGCAGCCAAGAGGTGGGACTGGGGGGCCGGCAAGAC.

This clone was seen a few times. The genes are named according to mouse. The read comes to an end 4 residues before the CDR3 does, leaving the germline J gene to fill in the end. This chain uses TRBV17 with TRBJ2-5; 7 bases map to TRBD1. This CDR3 has 14 residues. Germline values: CDR1 MNHDT, CDR2 YYDKIL. V shed 6 bases, J shed 3 bases, and the junction held 6 bases outside the gene matches. This CDR3 is CASSTGTVQDTQYF. CDR3 DNA, as far as it was read: TGTGCTAGCAGCACCGGGACAGTACAAGAC.

This clone was observed a few times. Any gene name here is a mouse gene name. The read ends 4 residues early relative to the CDR3; the germline J gene fills the gap. The chain uses TRBV13-1 and TRBJ2-2; tentative D call: TRBD2 (5 bases). CDR1 and CDR2 from the germline V gene are NSHNY and SYGAGN. V lost 0 bases and J 4 bases, leaving 10 bases between the germline ends. This CDR3 region has 15 residues. The chain's CDR3 is CASSDVGLGTGQLYF. CDR3 DNA (partial): TGTGCCAGCAGTGATGTGGGGTTGGGCACCGGG.

This clone was recorded many times. Gene names and germline refer to mouse. With the read ending 4 residues before the CDR3 end, the germline J gene is used to fill in that end. This chain uses TRBV17 with TRBJ2-7, with D possibly matching TRBD1 (5 bases). The CDR3 consists of 11 residues. Germline V gene data show CDR1 as MNHDT and CDR2 as YYDKIL. CDR3 bases read: TGTGCTAGCAGTGCAGGGTAT. Amino acid sequence: CASSAGY. The full CDR3 is CASSAGYEQYF.

A few counts support this clone. Mouse germline and gene names are used. The read stops 4 residues short of the end of the CDR3; the missing end is completed from the germline J gene. In the same sample, other DNA sequences code for this CDR3. The rearrangement links TRBV5 to TRBJ2-1, with 8 bases lining up with TRBD2. This CDR3 has 15 amino acids. The germline CDR1 and CDR2 sequences are LGHNA and YNLKQL (reference sequence). The V segment lost 0 bases and the J segment 4 bases; nucleotides outside the gene matches: 2. The covered CDR3 bases are TGTGCCAGCAGCCAAGAGCTGGGGGGATATGCT. Protein: CASSQELGGYA. The whole CDR3 is CASSQELGGYAEQFF.

This clone was recorded many times. Germline and genes: mouse. The read stops 4 residues short of the end of the CDR3; the missing end is completed from the germline J gene. The chain carries TRBV1 and TRBJ2-5; TRBD1 agrees at 10 bases. Germline-derived CDR1 and CDR2 are NSQYPW and LRSPGD (reference sequence). The CDR3 sequence is 14 residues long. The CDR3 bases that were read are TGCACCTGCAGGGAAGGGACAGGGGAAGAC. This sequence encodes CTCREGTGED. From start to end, the CDR3 is CTCREGTGEDTQYF. Together with reference TRBV1 and TRBJ2-5, the CDR3 gives the full variable domain: VTLLEQNPRWRLVPRGQAVNLRCILKNSQYPWMSWYQQDLQKQLQWLFTLRSPGDKEVKSLPGADYLATRVTDTELRLQVANMSQGRTLYCTCREGTGEDTQYFGPGTRLLVL.

In this sample, this clone turned up a few times. Gene names denote mouse genes. The DNA ends 4 residues before the CDR3 does, and the rest of the CDR3 is filled in from the germline J gene. The genes are TRBV5 and TRBJ2-4; D uncertain. Trimming removed 0 bases at V and 1 base at J, with 5 bases between. Germline assignment: CDR1 LGHNA and CDR2 YNLKQL (reference sequence). The CDR3 is 14 residues long. The CDR3 sequence: CASSQDSGQNTLYF. The part of the CDR3 DNA that was read is TGTGCCAGCAGCCAAGATTCAGGTCAAAAC.

This clone came up a few times. These gene names are mouse names. The read ends 4 residues before the CDR3 terminus; that terminus is restored from the germline J gene. This CDR3 is also generated by other DNA sequences in the sample. V and J are TRBV1 and TRBJ2-2; D is ambiguous. This CDR3 region has 14 residues. Germline loops: CDR1 NSQYPW, CDR2 LRSPGD (reference sequence). V was pared by 0 bases and J by 4 bases, with 6 bases between. CDR3 DNA (partial): TGCACCTGCAGTGCAGATTTGGGCACCGGG. As protein: CTCSADLGTG. The whole CDR3 sequence reads CTCSADLGTGQLYF.

The sample holds a few counts of this clone. Genes here carry mouse names. The read ends 4 residues early relative to the CDR3; the germline J gene fills the gap. Other DNA sequences from this sample encode an identical CDR3 as well. The chain joins TRBV13-1 to TRBJ2-2; 8 bases are a match to TRBD2. This CDR3 has 14 residues. CDR1 NSHNY and CDR2 SYGAGN come from the germline V gene. Trimming removed 0 bases from V and 6 bases from J; junction bases left unmatched: 1. The CDR3 reads CASSDAGGPGQLYF. The sequenced CDR3 bases are TGTGCCAGCAGTGATGCGGGGGGGCCCGGG.

This clone was seen a handful of times. Gene and germline names: mouse. The read ends 4 residues shy of where the CDR3 ends; the end is completed using the germline J gene. The chain recombines TRBV13-3 with TRBJ2-4; D is ambiguous. CDR1 NNHDY and CDR2 SYVADS come from the germline V gene. This CDR3 comprises 13 residues. V was pared by 5 bases and J by 0 bases, with 7 bases between. The chain's CDR3 is CASSPPSQNTLYF. The part of the CDR3 DNA that was read is TGTGCCAGCAGCCCTCCTAGTCAAAAC.

Only a few counts were recorded for this clone. Gene labels here are mouse ones. The observed sequence ends 4 residues before the CDR3 terminus, with the missing tail filled in from the germline J gene. This chain uses TRBV13-3 with TRBJ2-1; 9 bases map to TRBD1. J was trimmed by 3 bases and V by 7 bases; bases with no gene match: 2. Per germline, CDR1 NNHDY and CDR2 SYVADS. The CDR3 loop spans 13 amino acids. CDR3 sequence: CASQTGGYAEQFF. The part of the CDR3 DNA that was read is TGTGCCAGCCAGACAGGGGGCTATGCT.

Concerning this clone itself: Genes and germline are mouse. The CDR3 is cut off 4 residues early in the read; its end comes from the germline J gene. The chain combines TRBV13-1 with TRBJ2-3; a weak D match, TRBD1 (6 bases). Germline CDR1 and CDR2: NSHNY and SYGAGN. Trimming took off 0 bases at V and 0 bases at J, with 8 bases between the two ends. This CDR3 spans 15 amino acids. The CDR3 DNA, read in part, is TGTGCCAGCAGTGATGATGGGACAAGTGCAGAA. Its translation: CASSDDGTSAE. The complete CDR3 protein is CASSDDGTSAETLYF.

This clone showed up just a few times. Gene names refer to mouse genes. The read comes to an end 4 residues before the CDR3 does, leaving the germline J gene to fill in the end. Other DNA sequences in the same sample also yield this CDR3. This chain joins TRBV31 and TRBJ2-2, with TRBD2 matching 8 bases. After removal of 1 base from V and 5 bases from J, the junction contained 3 bases not matched to a gene. Germline V gene sequence: CDR1 GKSSPN, CDR2 SITVG. CDR3 size: 14 residues. CDR3 amino acids: CAWSRAGGTGQLYF. Partial CDR3 DNA: TGTGCCTGGAGTCGGGCTGGGGGGACCGGG.

Of note for this clone: The gene names given are mouse names. Coverage ceases 4 residues before the CDR3 finishes, and the germline J gene fills in the end. V gene TRBV13-3 combines with J gene TRBJ1-2; 9 nucleotides match TRBD1. The CDR3 extends over 15 amino acids. The J segment lost 3 bases and the V segment lost 3 bases, leaving 6 bases of the junction unmatched. The germline gives CDR1 NNHDY, CDR2 SYVADS. The DNA read from the CDR3 is TGTGCCAGCAGTGCCCGGGACAGGGAGGACTCC. This gives the protein CASSARDREDS. The full CDR3 protein reads CASSARDREDSDYTF.

This clone has just a few counts. Gene names denote mouse genes. The CDR3 spells CASSGGLGGWAEQFF. The CDR3 bases that were read are TGTGCCAGCAGTGGGGGACTGGGGGGTTGGGCT. The genes are TRBV13-1 and TRBJ2-1, with 12 bases fitting TRBD2. The CDR3 end is not reached by the read, which stops 4 residues before it; the germline J gene fills it in. The CDR3 length is 15 residues. CDR1 is NSHNY and CDR2 is SYGAGN in the germline V gene.

Remarks on this clone: Genes and germline come from the mouse. Read sequence stops 4 residues before the CDR3 end, and the germline J gene provides the missing end. The sample has other DNA sequences that encode this CDR3 too. The genes are TRBV19 and TRBJ2-1; TRBD2 agrees at 8 bases. The germline CDR1 and CDR2 sequences are FNHDT and SITEND (reference sequence). The CDR3 runs 13 residues. Trimming at V came to 3 bases and at J to 5 bases, leaving 1 base not matched to a gene. This CDR3 reads CASSRGGDAEQFF. The CDR3 bases that were read are TGTGCCAGCAGTAGGGGGGGCGATGCT.

Of note for this clone: Gene names refer to mouse genes. The read terminates 4 residues before the CDR3 end, so the remaining end is supplied by the germline J gene. The J gene is TRBJ2-2, the V gene TRBV13-1; D might be TRBD1 (5 bases). CDR3 length: 14 residues. Trimming removed 6 bases at V and 0 bases at J, with 9 bases between. Germline CDR1 and CDR2: NSHNY and SYGAGN. CDR3 DNA (partial): TGTGCCAGCAAGACAGAAACAAACACCGGG. It encodes CASKTETNTG. The CDR3 in full is CASKTETNTGQLYF.

About this clone: The genes are named according to mouse. The read comes to an end 4 residues before the CDR3 does, leaving the germline J gene to fill in the end. The chain links TRBV13-1 to TRBJ2-7, with TRBD1 as a possible D gene (6 bases). The CDR3 has 13 residues. Germline assignment: CDR1 NSHNY and CDR2 SYGAGN. The CDR3 region is CASSDTGYHEQYF. The CDR3 DNA, read in part, is TGTGCCAGCAGTGATACAGGGTATCAT.

Points on this clone: All gene names here are mouse names. Distinct nucleotide sequences in the sample also encode this CDR3. The CDR3 region is CASSLSAETLYF. CDR3 DNA, as far as it was read: TGTGCCAGCAGCCTCAGTGCAGAA. J is TRBJ2-3 and V is TRBV13-1; D is unresolved. With the read ending 4 residues before the CDR3 end, the germline J gene is used to fill in that end. The CDR3 totals 12 residues. Trimming pared 5 bases from V and 0 bases from J, leaving 4 bases between. From germline, CDR1 is NSHNY and CDR2 SYGAGN.

This clone occurred a few times. Gene names denote mouse genes. The CDR3 end is not reached by the read, which stops 4 residues before it; the germline J gene fills it in. The J gene is TRBJ2-1, the V gene TRBV29; D might be TRBD2 (6 bases). In germline, CDR1 is MSHET, CDR2 SYDVDS. This CDR3 contains 14 residues. The V end was cut by 5 bases, the J end by 0 bases, with 8 bases between. CDR3: CASSPGGNYAEQFF. The sequenced CDR3 bases are TGTGCTAGCAGTCCGGGGGGTAACTATGCT. The full variable domain, completed using reference TRBV29 and TRBJ2-1, is DMKVTQMPRYLIKRMGENVLLECGQDMSHETMYWYRQDPGLGLQLIYISYDVDSNSEGDIPKGYRVSRKKREHFSLILDSAKTNQTSVYFCASSPGGNYAEQFFGPGTRLTVL.

This clone occurred a few times. Gene labels here are mouse ones. The read is 4 residues too short to cover the CDR3 end, so that end is filled in from the germline J gene. The chain employs TRBV13-1 and TRBJ2-5; D not resolved. Deletions cut 3 bases from V and 0 bases from J, with 5 bases between. Germline values: CDR1 NSHNY, CDR2 SYGAGN. The CDR3 is 13 residues long. This CDR3 reads CASSALNQDTQYF. The sequenced CDR3 bases are TGTGCCAGCAGTGCCCTTAACCAAGAC.

A few counts support this clone. The listed genes are named as in mouse. The read ends 4 residues before the CDR3 terminus; that terminus is restored from the germline J gene. Other DNA sequences in the same sample also yield this CDR3. The gene calls are TRBV14 and TRBJ2-7, with TRBD1 matching over 11 bases. From germline, CDR1 is SGHDT and CDR2 FRDEAV. The ends lost 5 bases at V and 0 bases at J; junction bases unmatched: 4. The CDR3 length is 15 residues. The CDR3 bases that were read are TGTGCCAGCAGCTCCGGGACAGGGGGCTCCTAT. It codes for CASSSGTGGSY. Given in full, the CDR3 is CASSSGTGGSYEQYF.

This clone has more than one count but fewer than ten. These gene names are mouse names. The sequence runs out 4 residues before the end of the CDR3; the remainder is reconstructed from the germline J gene. This chain links TRBV19 with TRBJ2-4; 7 bases are shared with TRBD2. The CDR3 consists of 13 residues. V trimming: 6 bases; J trimming: 1 base; junction bases outside the gene matches: 2. In germline, CDR1 is FNHDT, CDR2 SITEND (reference sequence). This CDR3 is CASILGGQNTLYF. The sequenced CDR3 bases are TGTGCCAGCATCCTGGGGGGTCAAAAC.

Comment on this clone: Gene names refer to mouse genes. The read halts 4 residues ahead of the CDR3 end, with the missing end drawn from the germline J gene. The chain employs TRBV31 and TRBJ2-3, with D maybe TRBD1 (6 bases). From germline, CDR1 is GKSSPN and CDR2 SITVG. The CDR3 totals 14 residues. V was shortened by 2 bases and J by 0 bases, with 9 bases between the two germline ends. The part of the CDR3 DNA that was read is TGTGCCTGGAGTGACAGGACTAGTGCAGAA. Amino acid sequence: CAWSDRTSAE. The entire CDR3 protein reads CAWSDRTSAETLYF.